This entry concerns a single T cell receptor (beta chain). Germline values: CDR1 SEHNR, CDR2 FQNEAQ (reference sequence). V dropped 5 bases and J dropped 12 bases, with 17 bases sitting between them. This CDR3 is built from 12 residues. These data originate in a study of blood T cells in healthy people across ages. Primers used in a second PCR of about 7 to 11 cycles were a sample-barcoded 5' primer and a J-beta primer mix. Via MiXCR, TCRdb re-called the 5' RACE reads, giving one row per CDR3 protein. The sample shows roughly 1,100,000 distinct CDR3 sequences, under 30% of them seen only once. These same data were also listed under a study on T cells of mothers and their children. That work states: Donation came from a few healthy Caucasian mothers together with their six children. Mothers gave over 8.5 million TCR beta CDR3 reads each, and children some 3 million each. Evidence of persistent microchimeric T cell clones was absent.

The J gene is TRBJ2-7, the V gene TRBV7-9; D perhaps matches TRBD1 (6 bases). The receptor comes from a girl aged 2 to 9 in good health. Material for sequencing was blood. CDR3 sequence: CASSLLQGIPYF. In DNA, the CDR3 is TGTGCCAGCAGCCTTCTACAGGGCATCCCGTACTTC.